Included here is one TCR beta chain sequence, with context. Produced via immunoSEQ multiplex PCR; TCRdb's table is partial and in-frame only. The sample lists 150,000 to 200,000 clones; around 79% were seen once. This sample was taken from a study of blood T cell repertoires in COVID-19. Background on the study: The United States, Italy and Spain provided the acute and convalescent COVID-19 samples.

There are 13 residues in the CDR3. The V and J ends lost 6 bases and 4 bases respectively, with 9 bases between them. The specimen sequenced was peripheral blood. This TCR derives from a woman aged 55-70 years with COVID-19, enrolled during active disease. The chain recombines TRBV12-3 or TRBV12-4 with TRBJ1-4, with D possibly being TRBD1 (5 bases). The CDR3 loop reads CASSRGGNEKLFF. In DNA form, the CDR3 reads TGTGCCAGCAGCCGGGGGGGTAATGAAAAACTGTTTTTT.